These T cell receptor beta chains were read from a single sample in a study of blood T cell repertoires in COVID-19. TCRdb's copy holds only in-frame clones and misses some; the assay was immunoSEQ multiplex PCR. The data contain 150,000 to 200,000 clones, approximately 80% of them singletons. Material for sequencing was peripheral blood. These receptors all come from a man aged 60-69 years with COVID-19, enrolled during active disease. CDR3s include the opening cysteine and the closing phenylalanine or tryptophan. The order of the fields is CDR3 protein, clone size, D gene, V gene. The D gene is left open where the match is weak. Size is omitted from some rows. Given values are once, few, many or a class for expanded clones.

CDR3 protein: CASSFGLGANVLTF; clone size: -; D gene: -; V gene: TRBV14
CDR3 protein: CASSLSGVANSPLHF; clone size: -; D gene: -; V gene: TRBV7-9
CDR3 protein: CAWSLSRGLQHF; clone size: -; D gene: TRBD1; V gene: TRBV30
CDR3 protein: CAWRGMGQGRGYTF; clone size: -; D gene: -; V gene: TRBV30
CDR3 protein: CASSYSGHPMNTEAFF; clone size: -; D gene: -; V gene: TRBV6-5
CDR3 protein: CASSYSPGETNTEAFF; clone size: -; D gene: -; V gene: TRBV6-2/TRBV6-3
CDR3 protein: CASSLGPPGRGNEKLFF; clone size: -; D gene: -; V gene: TRBV28
CDR3 protein: CASSQGATEAFF; clone size: -; D gene: -; V gene: TRBV7-9
CDR3 protein: CASRPGLAGSYNEQFF; clone size: -; D gene: TRBD2; V gene: TRBV11-2
CDR3 protein: CASSRGTTYEQYF; clone size: -; D gene: TRBD2; V gene: TRBV6-2/TRBV6-3
CDR3 protein: CAWSAGHSGANVLTF; clone size: -; D gene: -; V gene: TRBV30
CDR3 protein: CASTERNTEAFF; clone size: -; D gene: -; V gene: TRBV2
CDR3 protein: CAWSRGRSTGNTIYF; clone size: once; D gene: -; V gene: TRBV30
CDR3 protein: CASSQDGTGRYGYTF; clone size: -; D gene: TRBD1; V gene: TRBV4-3
CDR3 protein: CSVETGGGYGYTF; clone size: -; D gene: TRBD1; V gene: TRBV29-1
CDR3 protein: CASSFTGLPDTQYF; clone size: -; D gene: -; V gene: TRBV28
CDR3 protein: CASSWTGTNEKLFF; clone size: few; D gene: TRBD1; V gene: TRBV6-5
CDR3 protein: CASSYDRGVEAFF; clone size: -; D gene: TRBD1; V gene: TRBV4-3
CDR3 protein: CASNKAGGGYEQYF; clone size: once; D gene: -; V gene: TRBV21-1
CDR3 protein: CATSQDRQGGQPQHF; clone size: -; D gene: TRBD1; V gene: TRBV15
CDR3 protein: CASSESGASYEQYF; clone size: -; D gene: -; V gene: TRBV10-1
CDR3 protein: CASSATGTDHGNTDTQYF; clone size: -; D gene: -; V gene: TRBV21-1
CDR3 protein: CASGPLRGLYNEQFF; clone size: -; D gene: TRBD1; V gene: TRBV18
CDR3 protein: CASSFGIGGEQYF; clone size: -; D gene: -; V gene: TRBV12-3/TRBV12-4
CDR3 protein: CASSQVTGVNTEAFF; clone size: -; D gene: -; V gene: TRBV14
CDR3 protein: CASSEVERGGGNQPQHF; clone size: -; D gene: -; V gene: TRBV6-1
CDR3 protein: CASSYRRGSTEAFF; clone size: -; D gene: -; V gene: TRBV5-4
CDR3 protein: CASSPIGSVTEAFF; clone size: few; D gene: -; V gene: TRBV18
CDR3 protein: CASSTRDRGDQPQHF; clone size: once; D gene: TRBD1; V gene: TRBV27
CDR3 protein: CASSESWGGNTEAFF; clone size: -; D gene: -; V gene: TRBV6-1
CDR3 protein: CASSVGRGWYGYTF; clone size: once; D gene: -; V gene: TRBV9
CDR3 protein: CASSLLGPFEKLFF; clone size: -; D gene: -; V gene: TRBV7-9
CDR3 protein: CASSLGIAGSYNEQFF; clone size: -; D gene: TRBD2; V gene: TRBV7-2
CDR3 protein: CASNLGLAGGATDTQYF; clone size: once; D gene: TRBD2; V gene: TRBV3-1/TRBV3-2
CDR3 protein: CASSPDTANTGELFF; clone size: -; D gene: -; V gene: TRBV28
CDR3 protein: CASSPEALSGNTIYF; clone size: -; D gene: -; V gene: TRBV19
CDR3 protein: CASSAGLAADSYEQYF; clone size: -; D gene: TRBD2; V gene: TRBV5-1
CDR3 protein: CASRPTGSYEQYF; clone size: once; D gene: -; V gene: TRBV6-5
CDR3 protein: CAWSLRGYTDTQYF; clone size: -; D gene: -; V gene: TRBV30
CDR3 protein: CASSPQGDYGYTF; clone size: -; D gene: TRBD1; V gene: TRBV18
CDR3 protein: CASSLGWRGEKLFF; clone size: -; D gene: -; V gene: TRBV27
CDR3 protein: CASSGGLPEAFF; clone size: -; D gene: -; V gene: TRBV19
CDR3 protein: CASRKQGYEQYF; clone size: once; D gene: -; V gene: TRBV14
CDR3 protein: CASSLSLPRDTEAFF; clone size: -; D gene: -; V gene: TRBV7-2
CDR3 protein: CASSLRTDTSYGYTF; clone size: once; D gene: -; V gene: TRBV28